This entry lists 3 T cell receptor beta chains sequenced from one sample in a study of cytomegalovirus exposure and HLA in healthy donors. The PCR used 60 Vbeta and 13 Jbeta primers. Repertoires were generated with immunoSEQ multiplex PCR, while TCRdb's copy carries only in-frame clones and drops some. This sample has fewer than 150,000 clones, with more than 75% found just once. What was sequenced was PBMCs. The origin of the receptors is a young man in good health and CMV-seronegative.

The V and J genes are TRBV2 and TRBJ1-6; D is possibly TRBD1 (6 bases). The CDR3 totals 15 residues. Trimming cost V 5 bases and J 10 bases, with 18 bases left between them. Germline lookup yields CDR1 SNHLY and CDR2 FYNNEI. The CDR3, as DNA: TGTGCCAGCAGTCTGCAGACAGGAGGATACTCACCCCTCCACTTT. Its translation: CASSLQTGGYSPLHF.

In nucleotides, the CDR3 is TGTGCCAGCAGTGACTTGCCGGGGAGGGGGTTTACTGAAGCTTTCTTT. Its protein is CASSDLPGRGFTEAFF. The chain is built from TRBV6-4 and TRBJ1-1; a weak D match, TRBD1 (6 bases). The germline V gene has CDR1 MRHNA and CDR2 SNTAGT. With 1 base removed from V and 5 bases from J, the gap between germline ends came to 17 bases. The CDR3 has 16 residues.

This chain joins TRBV27 and TRBJ2-1; 9 bases are a match to TRBD2. Germline V lookup: CDR1 MNHEY, CDR2 SMNVEV (reference sequence). J lost 0 bases, V lost 5 bases, and 2 bases had no gene match. The CDR3 consists of 15 residues. CDR3 region: CASSISGSSYNEQFF. In DNA form, the CDR3 reads TGTGCCAGCAGTATTAGCGGGAGCTCCTACAATGAGCAGTTCTTC.